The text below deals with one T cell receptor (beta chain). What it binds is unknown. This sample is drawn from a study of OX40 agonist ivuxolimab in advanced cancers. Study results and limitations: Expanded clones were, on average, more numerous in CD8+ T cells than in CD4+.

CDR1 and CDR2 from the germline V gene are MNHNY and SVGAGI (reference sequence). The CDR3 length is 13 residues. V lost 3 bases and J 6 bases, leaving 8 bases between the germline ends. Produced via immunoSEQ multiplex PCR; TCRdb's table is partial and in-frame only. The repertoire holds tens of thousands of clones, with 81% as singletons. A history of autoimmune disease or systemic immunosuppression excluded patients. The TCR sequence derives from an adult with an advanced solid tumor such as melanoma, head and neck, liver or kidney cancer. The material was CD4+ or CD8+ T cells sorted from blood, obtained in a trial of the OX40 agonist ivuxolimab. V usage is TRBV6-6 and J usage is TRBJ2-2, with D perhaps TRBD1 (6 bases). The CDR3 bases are TGTGCCAGCAGTTATCAGGGGTCCGGGGAGCTGTTTTTT. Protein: CASSYQGSGELFF.